The entry below describes one TCR beta chain. Its target is not known. The data were taken from a study of T cells in Graves' hyperthyroidism and ophthalmopathy. Study-wide results and limits: Classification by a 13 V-J model distinguished ophthalmopathy from stable hyperthyroidism.

Clinical symptoms, serum thyroxine and TRAb, thyroid ultrasound and orbital computed tomography were used for the diagnoses. An approximately 10 ml volume of fresh peripheral blood provided the PBMCs. Germline-derived CDR1 and CDR2 are MNHEY and SMNVEV (reference sequence). The CDR3 extends over 14 amino acids. The V gene lost 0 bases and the J gene lost 6 bases, with 9 bases spanning the gap. The investigators amplified TCR beta CDR3 regions from RNA transcripts. HTBI primers were the set used in a first-round RT-PCR of the TCR CDR3. MiXCR, applied by TCRdb to the multiplex PCR reads, yields one record per CDR3 protein. Of 270,000 or so distinct CDR3 sequences in the sample, less than 30% were seen once.

The sample was blood. This chain connects TRBV27 to TRBJ1-5; D possibly corresponds to TRBD1 (5 bases). This clonotype was obtained from a man in his forties with Graves' hyperthyroidism that later progressed to Graves' ophthalmopathy. The chain's CDR3 is CASSLSMGVQPQHF. CDR3 DNA: TGTGCCAGCAGTTTATCGATGGGGGTTCAGCCCCAGCATTTT.